This is a list of T cell receptor beta chains from one sample in a study of T cells in Graves' hyperthyroidism and ophthalmopathy. TCRdb itself ran the multiplex PCR reads through MiXCR, one entry per CDR3 protein. Of approximately 720,000 distinct CDR3 sequences listed, approximately 19% are singletons. The sample was blood. The receptor source for this set is a woman aged 50 to 60 with Graves' hyperthyroidism that later progressed to Graves' ophthalmopathy. Both conserved end residues are part of each CDR3. A D gene is named only where the DNA matches it firmly. Not all rows give a size; the values are once, few, many and, for expanded clones, a class.

cdr3_length: 15
clone_size: NA
j_call: TRBJ1-2
v_call: TRBV7-8
d_call: NA
cdr3_aa: CASSWSQGAAYGYTF
cdr3_nt: TGTGCCAGCAGCTGGTCGCAGGGAGCGGCCTATGGCTACACCTTC

cdr3_length: 11
clone_size: many
j_call: TRBJ2-2
v_call: TRBV2
d_call: NA
cdr3_aa: CASSDTGELFF
cdr3_nt: TGTGCCAGCAGTGACACCGGGGAGCTGTTTTTT

cdr3_length: 15
clone_size: NA
j_call: TRBJ1-6
v_call: TRBV5-5
d_call: NA
cdr3_aa: CASSRTGHVNSPLHF
cdr3_nt: TGTGCCAGCAGCCGAACAGGGCATGTTAATTCACCCCTCCACTTT

cdr3_length: 13
clone_size: NA
j_call: TRBJ2-2
v_call: TRBV2
d_call: NA
cdr3_aa: CASEAANTGELFF
cdr3_nt: TGTGCCAGCGAGGCTGCGAACACCGGGGAGCTGTTTTTT

cdr3_length: 15
clone_size: NA
j_call: TRBJ2-3
v_call: TRBV20-1
d_call: TRBD2
cdr3_aa: CSAPGLAGPRGTQYF
cdr3_nt: TGCAGTGCTCCGGGACTAGCGGGGCCCAGGGGTACGCAGTATTTT

cdr3_length: 15
clone_size: NA
j_call: TRBJ1-4
v_call: TRBV9
d_call: TRBD1
cdr3_aa: CASSVLGQSGEKLFF
cdr3_nt: TGTGCCAGCAGCGTGCTGGGACAGAGCGGGGAAAAACTGTTTTTT

cdr3_length: 12
clone_size: few
j_call: TRBJ1-4
v_call: TRBV29-1
d_call: TRBD1
cdr3_aa: CSADRGDEKLFF
cdr3_nt: TGCAGCGCGGACAGGGGAGATGAAAAACTGTTTTTT

cdr3_length: 15
clone_size: many
j_call: TRBJ1-1
v_call: TRBV19
d_call: TRBD1
cdr3_aa: CASTPGQGWDTEAFF
cdr3_nt: TGTGCCAGTACCCCTGGACAGGGTTGGGACACTGAAGCTTTCTTT

cdr3_length: 14
clone_size: NA
j_call: TRBJ1-5
v_call: TRBV20-1
d_call: NA
cdr3_aa: CSASTSYSNQPQHF
cdr3_nt: TGCAGTGCTAGTACGAGTTATAGCAATCAGCCCCAGCATTTT

cdr3_length: 16
clone_size: many
j_call: TRBJ2-1
v_call: TRBV5-1
d_call: TRBD2
cdr3_aa: CASNRLAGGINNEQFF
cdr3_nt: TGCGCCAGCAATAGACTAGCGGGGGGGATAAACAATGAGCAGTTCTTC

cdr3_length: 14
clone_size: many
j_call: TRBJ1-1
v_call: TRBV12-3/TRBV12-4
d_call: TRBD1
cdr3_aa: CASNLDRVSTEAFF
cdr3_nt: TGTGCCAGCAACCTGGACAGGGTTTCGACTGAAGCTTTCTTT

cdr3_length: 16
clone_size: few
j_call: TRBJ2-1
v_call: TRBV3-1
d_call: TRBD2
cdr3_aa: CASSQDLASGGAEQFF
cdr3_nt: TGTGCCAGCAGCCAAGATCTGGCTAGCGGGGGGGCTGAGCAGTTCTTC

cdr3_length: 15
clone_size: NA
j_call: TRBJ1-1
v_call: TRBV5-1
d_call: NA
cdr3_aa: CASSRTESLNTEAFF
cdr3_nt: TGCGCCAGCAGTAGGACAGAAAGCCTGAACACTGAAGCTTTCTTT

cdr3_length: 14
clone_size: few
j_call: TRBJ1-2
v_call: TRBV20-1
d_call: NA
cdr3_aa: CSARDLAGPYGYTF
cdr3_nt: TGCAGTGCTAGAGATCTCGCGGGGCCATATGGCTACACCTTC

cdr3_length: 15
clone_size: NA
j_call: TRBJ2-5
v_call: TRBV9
d_call: NA
cdr3_aa: CASSVQDSPLETQYF
cdr3_nt: TGTGCCAGCAGCGTCCAGGACAGCCCGTTGGAGACCCAGTACTTC

cdr3_length: 16
clone_size: many
j_call: TRBJ2-1
v_call: TRBV2
d_call: TRBD1
cdr3_aa: CASSHTRDRAHNEQFF
cdr3_nt: TGTGCCAGCAGCCACACCCGGGACAGGGCTCACAATGAGCAGTTCTTC

cdr3_length: 13
clone_size: few
j_call: TRBJ1-6
v_call: TRBV6-1
d_call: NA
cdr3_aa: CASALGPSSPLHF
cdr3_nt: TGTGCCAGCGCTCTCGGACCGAGTTCACCCCTCCACTTT

cdr3_length: 17
clone_size: few
j_call: TRBJ2-1
v_call: TRBV5-1
d_call: NA
cdr3_aa: CASSLDWGMGVDNEQFF
cdr3_nt: TGCGCCAGCAGCTTGGATTGGGGAATGGGGGTTGACAATGAGCAGTTCTTC

cdr3_length: 16
clone_size: few
j_call: TRBJ1-2
v_call: TRBV20-1
d_call: NA
cdr3_aa: CSARGSGGSGRYGYTF
cdr3_nt: TGCAGTGCTAGAGGGTCCGGGGGGTCTGGGAGGTATGGCTACACCTTC

cdr3_length: 14
clone_size: few
j_call: TRBJ1-5
v_call: TRBV6-1
d_call: NA
cdr3_aa: CASSESAHNQPQHF
cdr3_nt: TGTGCCAGCAGTGAATCGGCACACAATCAGCCCCAGCATTTT

cdr3_length: 15
clone_size: NA
j_call: TRBJ1-3
v_call: TRBV6-5
d_call: NA
cdr3_aa: CASSYSSLLANTIYF
cdr3_nt: TGTGCCAGCAGTTACTCGTCCCTGCTCGCGAACACCATATATTTT

cdr3_length: 19
clone_size: many
j_call: TRBJ2-3
v_call: TRBV12-3/TRBV12-4
d_call: TRBD2
cdr3_aa: CASSLGGTSGSRSTDTQYF
cdr3_nt: TGTGCCAGCAGTTTAGGTGGGACTAGCGGAAGTAGAAGCACAGATACGCAGTATTTT

cdr3_length: 15
clone_size: few
j_call: TRBJ1-2
v_call: TRBV29-1
d_call: NA
cdr3_aa: CSVHLQAGLYYGYTF
cdr3_nt: TGCAGCGTGCACCTCCAGGCAGGGTTATACTATGGCTACACCTTC

cdr3_length: 13
clone_size: NA
j_call: TRBJ1-5
v_call: TRBV19
d_call: NA
cdr3_aa: CASTATANQPQHF
cdr3_nt: TGTGCCAGTACTGCGACGGCGAATCAGCCCCAGCATTTT

cdr3_length: 15
clone_size: many
j_call: TRBJ2-1
v_call: TRBV9
d_call: TRBD1
cdr3_aa: CASSVGGTGGEVQFF
cdr3_nt: TGTGCCAGCAGCGTAGGGGGAACAGGGGGTGAGGTGCAGTTCTTC

cdr3_length: 16
clone_size: many
j_call: TRBJ1-1
v_call: TRBV3-1
d_call: TRBD1
cdr3_aa: CASSQEGVQGPTEAFF
cdr3_nt: TGTGCCAGCAGCCAAGAAGGTGTACAGGGGCCGACTGAAGCTTTCTTT

cdr3_length: 15
clone_size: many
j_call: TRBJ2-5
v_call: TRBV5-4
d_call: TRBD1
cdr3_aa: CASSDRQGNQETQYF
cdr3_nt: TGTGCCAGCAGCGATAGACAGGGGAACCAAGAGACCCAGTACTTC

cdr3_length: 11
clone_size: few
j_call: TRBJ1-2
v_call: TRBV9
d_call: NA
cdr3_aa: CASSEPSGYTF
cdr3_nt: TGTGCCAGCAGCGAGCCCTCTGGCTACACCTTC

cdr3_length: 16
clone_size: few
j_call: TRBJ1-5
v_call: TRBV6-1
d_call: NA
cdr3_aa: CASTPMAGHSNQPQHF
cdr3_nt: TGTGCCAGCACCCCAATGGCGGGACATAGCAATCAGCCCCAGCATTTT

cdr3_length: 12
clone_size: NA
j_call: TRBJ2-5
v_call: TRBV10-3
d_call: TRBD1
cdr3_aa: CAIGQGEETQYF
cdr3_nt: TGTGCCATTGGACAGGGGGAAGAGACCCAGTACTTC

cdr3_length: 18
clone_size: many
j_call: TRBJ1-6
v_call: TRBV12-3/TRBV12-4
d_call: NA
cdr3_aa: CASRGARRQVPYNSPLHF
cdr3_nt: TGTGCCAGCAGGGGGGCCCGCCGACAAGTTCCCTATAATTCACCCCTCCACTTT

cdr3_length: 13
clone_size: NA
j_call: TRBJ1-2
v_call: TRBV27
d_call: NA
cdr3_aa: CARLGGADYGYTF
cdr3_nt: TGTGCCAGACTGGGGGGGGCTGACTATGGCTACACCTTC